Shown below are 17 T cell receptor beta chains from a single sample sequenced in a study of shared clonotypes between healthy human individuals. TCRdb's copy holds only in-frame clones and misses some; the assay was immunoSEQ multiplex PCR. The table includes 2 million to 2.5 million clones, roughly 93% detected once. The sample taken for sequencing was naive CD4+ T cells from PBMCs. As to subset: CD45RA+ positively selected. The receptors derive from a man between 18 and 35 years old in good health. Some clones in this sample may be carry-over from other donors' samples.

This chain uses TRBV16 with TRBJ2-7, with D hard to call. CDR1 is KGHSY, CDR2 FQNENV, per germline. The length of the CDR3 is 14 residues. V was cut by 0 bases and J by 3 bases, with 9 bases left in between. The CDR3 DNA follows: TGTGCCAGCAGCCAATCCGGGCAGGTCTACGAGCAGTACTTC. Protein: CASSQSGQVYEQYF.

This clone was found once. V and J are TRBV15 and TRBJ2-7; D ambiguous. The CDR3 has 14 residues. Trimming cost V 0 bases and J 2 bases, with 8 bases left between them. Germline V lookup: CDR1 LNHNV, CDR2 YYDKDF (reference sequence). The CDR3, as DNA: TGTGCCACCAGCAGAGAAGGGCACCCCTACGAGCAGTACTTC. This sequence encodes CATSREGHPYEQYF.

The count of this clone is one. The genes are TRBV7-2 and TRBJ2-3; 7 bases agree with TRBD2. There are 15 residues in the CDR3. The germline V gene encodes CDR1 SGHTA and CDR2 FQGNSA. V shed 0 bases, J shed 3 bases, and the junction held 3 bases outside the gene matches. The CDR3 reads CASSLAAGGTDTQYF. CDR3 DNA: TGTGCCAGCAGCTTAGCGGCCGGGGGGACAGATACGCAGTATTTT.

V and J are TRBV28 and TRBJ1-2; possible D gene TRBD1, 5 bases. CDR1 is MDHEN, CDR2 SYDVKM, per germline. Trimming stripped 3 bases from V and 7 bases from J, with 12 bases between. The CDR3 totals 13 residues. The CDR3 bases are TGTGCCAGCAGTTTCGGGGCGGTCGGTGGCTACACCTTC. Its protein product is CASSFGAVGGYTF.

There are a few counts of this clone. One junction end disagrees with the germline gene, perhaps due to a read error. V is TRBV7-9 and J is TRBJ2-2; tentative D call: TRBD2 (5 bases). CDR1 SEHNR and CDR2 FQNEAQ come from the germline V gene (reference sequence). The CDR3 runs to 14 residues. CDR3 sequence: CAGSGFRSTGELFF. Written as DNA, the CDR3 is TGTGCCGGCAGCGGCTTTCGAAGCACCGGGGAGCTGTTTTTT.

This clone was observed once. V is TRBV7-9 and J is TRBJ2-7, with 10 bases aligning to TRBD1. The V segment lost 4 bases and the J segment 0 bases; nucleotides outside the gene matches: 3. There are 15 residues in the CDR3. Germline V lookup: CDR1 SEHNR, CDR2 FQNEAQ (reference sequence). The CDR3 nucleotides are TGTGCCAGCAGCTCCTGGGACAGGGGCTCCTACGAGCAGTACTTC. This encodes CASSSWDRGSYEQYF.

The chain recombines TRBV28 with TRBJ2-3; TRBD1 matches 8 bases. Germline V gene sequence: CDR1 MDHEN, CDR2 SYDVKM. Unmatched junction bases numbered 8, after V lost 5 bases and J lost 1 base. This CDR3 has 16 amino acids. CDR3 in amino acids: CASSTPAGGGTDTQYF. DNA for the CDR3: TGTGCCAGCAGTACCCCCGCAGGGGGCGGCACAGATACGCAGTATTTT.

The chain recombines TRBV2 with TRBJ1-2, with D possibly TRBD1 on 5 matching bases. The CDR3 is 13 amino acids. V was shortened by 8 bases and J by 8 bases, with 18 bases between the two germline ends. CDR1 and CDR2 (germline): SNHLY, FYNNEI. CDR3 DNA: TGTGCCAGCCAAGACAGCGCGGCGGCGGGCTACACCTTC. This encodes CASQDSAAAGYTF.

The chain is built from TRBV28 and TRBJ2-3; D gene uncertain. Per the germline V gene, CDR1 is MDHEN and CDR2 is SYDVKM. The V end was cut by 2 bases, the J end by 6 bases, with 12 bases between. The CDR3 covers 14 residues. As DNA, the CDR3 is TGTGCCAGCAGTTTACCCGGGTCTCAGGATACGCAGTATTTT. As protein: CASSLPGSQDTQYF.

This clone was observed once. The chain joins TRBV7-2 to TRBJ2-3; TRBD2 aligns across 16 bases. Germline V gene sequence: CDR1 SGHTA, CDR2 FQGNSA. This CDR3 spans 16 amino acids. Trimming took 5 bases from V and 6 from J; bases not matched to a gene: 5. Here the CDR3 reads CASSPGTSGRGDTQYF. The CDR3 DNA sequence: TGTGCCAGCAGCCCAGGGACTAGCGGGAGGGGGGATACGCAGTATTTT.

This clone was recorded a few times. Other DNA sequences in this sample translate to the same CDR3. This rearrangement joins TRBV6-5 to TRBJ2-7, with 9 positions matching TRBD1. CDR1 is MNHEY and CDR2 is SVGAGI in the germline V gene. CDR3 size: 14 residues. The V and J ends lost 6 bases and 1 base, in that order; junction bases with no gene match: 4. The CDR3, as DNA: TGTGCCAGCAGCCCCGGGACAGGGTCCTACGAGCAGTACTTC. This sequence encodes CASSPGTGSYEQYF.

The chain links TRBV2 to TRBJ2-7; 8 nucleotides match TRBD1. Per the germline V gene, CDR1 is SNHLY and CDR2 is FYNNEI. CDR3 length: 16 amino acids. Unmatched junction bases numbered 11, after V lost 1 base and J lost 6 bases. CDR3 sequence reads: CASSEVLGRGRVEQYF. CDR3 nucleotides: TGTGCCAGCAGTGAAGTACTTGGCAGGGGGCGTGTCGAGCAGTACTTC.

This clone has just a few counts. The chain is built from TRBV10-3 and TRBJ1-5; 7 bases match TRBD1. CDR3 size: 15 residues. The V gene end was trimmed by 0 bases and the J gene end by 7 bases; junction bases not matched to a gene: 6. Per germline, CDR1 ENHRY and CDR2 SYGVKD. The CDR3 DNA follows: TGTGCCATCAGTGAGTCGAACAGGGGACAGCAGCCCCAGCATTTT. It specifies CAISESNRGQQPQHF.

CDR3 sequence reads: CAIARAGGESTDTQYF. CDR3 coding DNA: TGTGCTATCGCGAGGGCGGGAGGAGAAAGCACAGATACGCAGTATTTT. The V gene is TRBV30, the J gene TRBJ2-3, with TRBD2 matching over 8 bases. Germline V gene data show CDR1 as GTSNPN and CDR2 as SVGIG (reference sequence). This CDR3 contains 16 residues.

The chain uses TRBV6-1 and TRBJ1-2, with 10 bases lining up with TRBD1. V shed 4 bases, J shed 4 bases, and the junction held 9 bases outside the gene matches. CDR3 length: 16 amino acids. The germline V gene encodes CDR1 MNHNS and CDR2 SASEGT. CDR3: CASSADRGREGYGYTF. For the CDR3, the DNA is TGTGCCAGCAGTGCCGACAGGGGGCGAGAAGGCTATGGCTACACCTTC.

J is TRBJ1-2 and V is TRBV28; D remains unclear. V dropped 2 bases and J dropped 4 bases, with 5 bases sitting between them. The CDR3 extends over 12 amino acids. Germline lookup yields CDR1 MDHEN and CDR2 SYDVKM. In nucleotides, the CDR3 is TGTGCCAGCAGTTTAATCACCTATGGCTACACCTTC. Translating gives CASSLITYGYTF.

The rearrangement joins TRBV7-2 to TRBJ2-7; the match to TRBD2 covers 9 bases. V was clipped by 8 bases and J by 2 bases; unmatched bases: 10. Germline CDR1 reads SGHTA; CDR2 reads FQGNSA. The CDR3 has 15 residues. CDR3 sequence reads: CASGPGGGRAYEQYF. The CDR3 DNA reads TGTGCCAGCGGTCCAGGAGGCGGGAGGGCCTACGAGCAGTACTTC.